The present T cell receptor (beta chain) was sequenced within a study of cytomegalovirus exposure and HLA in healthy donors (TCRdb year 2017). About the full investigation: According to an earlier analysis of 587 of the donors, roughly 180 million T cells yielded 90 million to 130 million unique TCR beta sequences and about 280 Gb of sequence data. An early release that covered fewer than 800 HLA-typed donors contained around 300 gigabases of sequencing data and about 84 million unique TCR sequences. Among the roughly 410 genotyped donors, approximately 82% belonged to the genetic ancestry cluster associated with self-reported Caucasian donors. The study aimed to test whether signatures of past pathogen exposure could be identified by cataloging public T cell receptors. Using immunosequencing, the study profiled T cell repertoires from some 670 subjects and related those repertoires to cytomegalovirus serostatus. A separate validation cohort of over 95 different subjects was used in addition to the roughly 700-subject first cohort. To predict cytomegalovirus infection status, the study brought together high-throughput TCR immunosequencing, statistical association of individual TCRs with disease status, and machine learning. A later analysis re-analyzed previously published TCR beta repertoires from 500 to 700 donors and added high-resolution HLA genotyping to study TCR occurrence patterns. The later analysis used no new phenotypic data to find candidate immune exposures, relying instead on TCR beta sequences and their occurrence across donors. An earlier analysis of approximately 580 of the donors used high-throughput TCR beta sequencing to judge whether each TCR beta V gene segment behaved as functional or pseudogenic. Donor age, sex, ethnicity and CMV serostatus were compiled together with the repertoire data. Genome-wide SNP genotypes for about three fifths of the roughly 670 donors were used in a later genetic analysis, which treated that subset as a discovery cohort. All discovery cohort repertoires had been generated using a single sequencing platform. Class I and class II HLA loci were covered by the typing at four-digit resolution. Typing coverage varied by locus: roughly 629-630 donors for A, B, C, DRB1 and DQB1; some 520 for DQA1; more than 600 for DPA1; approximately 470 for DPB1. Several DR-DQ haplotypes were treated as single units for association and clustering because of strong linkage in the cohort. On average, around 240,000 unique TCR beta nucleotide sequences were sequenced per donor among a few hundred genotyped donors of the cohort, with roughly 19% of those sequences being non-productive.

The paper's findings and limits, for the study overall: In a later analysis, several top co-occurrence clusters were reported to appear linked to parvovirus B19, influenza, CMV and Epstein-Barr virus. The only immune exposure information available for the cohort was CMV serostatus. This cohort had only TCR beta chains sequenced, and the lack of alpha or paired-chain data limited which features could be detected. Because some donors lacked HLA typing at each locus, the association tests relied only on the typed subset. Assigning TCR associations to individual alleles was difficult when HLA alleles, especially DR and DQ, strongly co-occurred. Some IMGT-functional V segments, including TRBV6-2 and TRBV6-3, could not be distinguished by the 87-base-pair reads and were therefore excluded. Presence/absence analyses assumed roughly uniform sequencing depth across donors, an assumption that may not hold. A further reported finding was that TCR beta sequences accurately predicted the HLA-A and HLA-B alleles for most subjects in the first cohort. The study gave a list of some 150 TCR beta chains associated with cytomegalovirus. Roughly 15 rarely observed V segments, including chromosome 9 orphons, were excluded from the earlier analysis of several hundred of the donors because counts were too low. According to the authors, the approach could potentially be generalized to other disease states and immunological phenotypes. In a later genetic analysis, fewer N-insertions in productive TCRs were reported among donors in an Asian-associated ancestry cluster than the roughly 670-donor mean. Correlated functional status among segregating V segments might be attributable to linkage disequilibrium, but an unknown experimental factor could not be ruled out. In an earlier analysis of more than 450 of the donors, most TCR beta V segments were observed in productive rearrangements about 87% or about 30% of the time, broadly matching IMGT annotations. A later analysis associated about 16,000 TCR beta sequences with specific HLA alleles at a false discovery rate of 0.05. V-gene and J-gene trimming of TCR beta chains was associated with a missense DCLRE1C variant in a later genetic analysis, and the association was replicated in an independent cohort. Cytomegalovirus status was reported to be diagnosed by the classifier with high specificity and sensitivity in both the original and validation cohorts. A cluster of highly shared sequence variants was judged likely to be a technical artifact of the sequencing pipeline. A later analysis found that TCR association rates varied across HLA loci, with DRB1 alleles showing the most associated TCRs and HLA-C alleles the fewest. Most TCR sequences were seen in very few donors, while some public TCRs were found in many individuals. In vitro tests confirmed that a few of the cytomegalovirus-associated TCR beta chains recognize cytomegalovirus antigens. Most CMV-associated TCR beta chains appeared to be HLA-restricted in a later analysis, and the HLA associations seemed to be driven largely by CMV exposure. In a later analysis, HLA-associated TCR beta chains were found to be more clonally expanded and to have lower generation probabilities than equally common non-associated chains.

Germline trimming: 3 bases from V, 5 bases from J; junction bases outside gene matches: 7. Per the germline V gene, SQVTM is the CDR1 and ANQGSEA is the CDR2. Spanning cysteine to phenylalanine, the CDR3 consists of 14 amino acids. Of all the DNA, just the CDR3 is kept, 42 bases in frame from base 1. In total, roughly 710 healthy bone marrow donors made up the cohort. At the time of sampling, every cohort member was nominally healthy, though immune exposures that went unrecorded were likely present. The donor was CMV seronegative and belonged to the group of 350 or so seronegative cohort members. Each donor provided a peripheral blood sample, and peripheral blood mononuclear cells were used for TCR beta sequencing. The Qiagen DNeasy Blood Extraction Kit was used to extract genomic DNA from the blood cell samples. The method behind the library was the immunoSEQ multiplex PCR assay. A mixture of 60 forward primers for TCR Vbeta segments and 13 reverse primers for TCR Jbeta segments was used in the multiplex PCR. The CDR3 region of rearranged TCR beta genes was amplified from genomic DNA with a multiplex PCR assay. Amplified TCR beta libraries were sequenced as 87-base-pair reads on the Illumina HiSeq System. The authors processed their data as follows. A later analysis counted 75 million to 100 million unique TCR beta chains across the 550 to 750 repertoires, and around 12 million of these chains were shared by at least two donors. Raw reads were error-corrected and collapsed into unique sequences with a nearest-neighbor algorithm that merged closely related sequences to remove PCR and sequencing errors. To assign V, D and J gene segments, CDR3 sequences were aligned to IMGT reference sequences. For a sequence to be retained, a match of at least six nucleotides was required to both a V gene segment and a J gene segment. Rearrangements were called productive when the CDR3 lacked stop codons and stayed in frame with V and J; all others were non-productive. CDR3 was defined by IMGT convention, running from the second conserved V-encoded cysteine to the conserved J-encoded phenylalanine. Sequences without an unambiguous match to a single V gene segment were excluded from the earlier analysis of several hundred of the donors. An earlier analysis of some 500 of the donors classified V segments as functional when productive rearrangements were above 56.7% and as segregating when the standard deviation between donors was above 5%. To diagnose cytomegalovirus status from the catalog of TCR beta chain sequences, a statistical classification framework was built. A later analysis assigned V and J genes by comparing TCR nucleotide sequences with IMGT/GENE-DB human TR gene sequences. A later analysis assigned CDR3 sequences and most-parsimonious VDJ recombination scenarios with the TCRdist pipeline. In a later analysis, each TCR beta chain was defined by its CDR3 amino acid sequence together with its V-gene family, and reads lacking a unique V-gene family were excluded. A later analysis removed roughly 590 highly shared, low-generation-probability nucleotide sequences to deal with suspected cross-contamination and a sequencing artifact. In a later analysis, a clonal expansion index was calculated for each public chain from normalized within-repertoire ranks of inferred template counts. A later analysis computed generation probabilities with a VDJ recombination model fitted to out-of-frame rearrangements, and checked the results against IGoR. Hypergeometric tests were used in a later analysis to score TCR-TCR, TCR-HLA and TCR-CMV co-occurrence, with a repertoire-size bias correction applied to the TCR pairs. In a later analysis, false discovery rates were estimated by permuting HLA or CMV assignments 20 times. In a later analysis, co-occurring TCRs were grouped using DBSCAN, with TCRdist sequence similarity added in when clustering inside HLA-allele-positive subsets. Co-occurrence clustering excluded repertoires with fewer than 30,000 or more than 120,000 public chains, plus five with anomalous nucleotide sharing. Imported from immuneACCESS, the table was reduced by TCRdb to in-frame sequences with V and J called. These copies leave out some clones; in studies compared against another copy, an unresolved V gene accounts for under half, and the cause of the remainder is not known. That table furnishes V, J and clone size, whereas the DNA furnished D and trimming. In all, the sample holds approximately 120,000 clones, and 70% to 80% of those were seen once. In total, the top ten clones hold 1% to 1.5% of the sample.

Points on this clone: No antigen is known for it. One base away there is no much larger clone; base qualities are not given.

Input material: PBMCs. The sequence links TRBV29-1 to TRBJ1-1; TRBD1 lines up with 9 middle nucleotides. This clonotype was obtained from a man aged 50 to 59 in good health and CMV-seronegative. The DNA sequence is as follows: TGCAGCGTTGATCGGGACAGGGCGGGGACTGAAGCTTTCTTT. Translated, this is CSVDRDRAGTEAFF.